The 6 T cell receptor beta chains below were found in one sample sequenced in a study of spatial heterogeneity in lung cancer. A single record per CDR3 protein comes from TCRdb applying MiXCR to the 5' RACE reads. The sample shows fewer than 45,000 distinct CDR3 sequences, around 7% of them seen only once. Documented time point: sample taken at primary tumor resection. This material consisted of PBMCs, taken at surgery. Every receptor here comes from a female donor with early-stage non-small cell lung cancer.

This clonotype was counted only a few times. V usage is TRBV18 and J usage is TRBJ1-2; TRBD1 agrees at 12 bases. Germline CDR1 and CDR2: KGHSH and LQKENI. This CDR3 spans 15 amino acids. The V and J ends lost 5 bases and 6 bases, in that order; junction bases with no gene match: 7. The CDR3 DNA sequence: TGTGCCAGCTCAAACCGGGACAGGGGGCTTGATGGCTACACCTTC. As protein: CASSNRDRGLDGYTF.

This clonotype came up a few times. The chain joins TRBV4-1 to TRBJ2-5; the D is unclear. The germline gives CDR1 MGHRA, CDR2 YSYEKL. The ends were cut back, 1 base at V and 2 bases at J, with 11 bases in the middle. CDR3 length equals 15 residues. In nucleotides, the CDR3 is TGCGCCAGCAGCCAAGGGCCAGTAGTTCAAGAGACCCAGTACTTC. It codes for CASSQGPVVQETQYF.

This clonotype has only a few counts. The gene calls are TRBV20-1 and TRBJ2-4, with 9 bases matching TRBD2. Germline values: CDR1 DFQATT, CDR2 SNEGSKA (reference sequence). CDR3 size: 14 residues. J gave up 9 bases and V 2 bases, and 8 bases lay outside the gene matches. The CDR3: CSARPSGASGIQYF. DNA of the CDR3: TGCAGTGCTAGACCTAGCGGGGCTTCGGGCATTCAGTACTTC.

This clonotype was counted only a few times. The rearrangement joins TRBV5-4 to TRBJ2-6; D possibly matches TRBD1 or TRBD2 (5 bases each). The length of the CDR3 is 15 residues. Trimming took off 4 bases at V and 8 bases at J, with 16 bases between the two ends. Per germline, CDR1 SGHNT and CDR2 YYREEE (reference sequence). The CDR3 loop reads CASSLPRGRSNVLTF. CDR3 DNA sequence: TGTGCCAGCAGCCTCCCACGGGGCAGGTCCAACGTCCTGACTTTC.

This clonotype was seen at least ten times. The genes are TRBV5-4 and TRBJ2-1; 7 bases match TRBD2. CDR1 is SGHNT, CDR2 YYREEE, per germline (reference sequence). There are 15 residues in the CDR3. Trimming at V came to 0 bases and at J to 8 bases, leaving 8 bases not matched to a gene. The CDR3 coding sequence is TGTGCCAGCAGCTTGGGGAGCGGGGAGTGGGATGAGCAGTTCTTC. Its translation: CASSLGSGEWDEQFF.

This clonotype occurred a few times. The chain joins TRBV2 to TRBJ1-2; D not resolved. The CDR3 is 14 amino acids. CDR1 is SNHLY, CDR2 FYNNEI, per germline. The V and J ends lost 0 bases and 6 bases respectively, with 11 bases between them. The CDR3 bases are TGTGCCAGCAGTGAAGCGCAGTTCGTTAATGGCTACACCTTC. As protein: CASSEAQFVNGYTF.